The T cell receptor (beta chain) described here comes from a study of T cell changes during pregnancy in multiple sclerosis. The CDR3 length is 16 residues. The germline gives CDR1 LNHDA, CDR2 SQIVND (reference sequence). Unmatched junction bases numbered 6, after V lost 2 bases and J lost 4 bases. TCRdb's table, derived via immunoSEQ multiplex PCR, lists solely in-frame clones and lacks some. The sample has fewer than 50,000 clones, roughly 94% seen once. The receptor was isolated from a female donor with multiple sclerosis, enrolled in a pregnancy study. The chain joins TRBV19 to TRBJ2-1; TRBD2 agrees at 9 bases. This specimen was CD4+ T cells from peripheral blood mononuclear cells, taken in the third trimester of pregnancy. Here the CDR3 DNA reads TGTGCCAGTAGTATAAGTCCCCTAGCGGGGTACAATGAGCAGTTCTTC. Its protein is CASSISPLAGYNEQFF.